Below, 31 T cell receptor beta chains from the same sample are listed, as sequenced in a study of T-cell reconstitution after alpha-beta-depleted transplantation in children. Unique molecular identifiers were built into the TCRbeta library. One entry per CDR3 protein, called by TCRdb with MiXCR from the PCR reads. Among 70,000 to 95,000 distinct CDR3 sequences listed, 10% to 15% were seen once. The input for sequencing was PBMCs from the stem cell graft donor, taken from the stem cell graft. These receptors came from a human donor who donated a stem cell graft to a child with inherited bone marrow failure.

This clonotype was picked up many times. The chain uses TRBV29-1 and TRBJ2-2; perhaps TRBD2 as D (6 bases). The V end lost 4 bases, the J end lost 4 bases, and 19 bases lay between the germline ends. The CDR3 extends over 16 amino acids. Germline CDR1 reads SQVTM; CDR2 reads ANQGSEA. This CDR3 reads CSVVLGWEEGTGELFF. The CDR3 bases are TGCAGCGTTGTCCTCGGGTGGGAGGAGGGCACCGGGGAGCTGTTTTTT.

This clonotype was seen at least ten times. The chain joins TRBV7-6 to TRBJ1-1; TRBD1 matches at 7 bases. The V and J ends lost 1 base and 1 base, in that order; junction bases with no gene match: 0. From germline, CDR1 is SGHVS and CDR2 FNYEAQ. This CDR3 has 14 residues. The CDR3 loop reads CASSLGTGNTEAFF. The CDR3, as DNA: TGTGCCAGCAGCTTAGGGACAGGGAACACTGAAGCTTTCTTT.

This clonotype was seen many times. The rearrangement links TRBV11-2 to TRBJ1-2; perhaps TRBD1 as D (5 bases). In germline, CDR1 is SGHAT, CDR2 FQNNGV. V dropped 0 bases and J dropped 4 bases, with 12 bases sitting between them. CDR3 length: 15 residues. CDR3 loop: CASSLEGADPYGYTF. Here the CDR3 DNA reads TGTGCCAGCAGCTTAGAAGGGGCCGACCCCTATGGCTACACCTTC.

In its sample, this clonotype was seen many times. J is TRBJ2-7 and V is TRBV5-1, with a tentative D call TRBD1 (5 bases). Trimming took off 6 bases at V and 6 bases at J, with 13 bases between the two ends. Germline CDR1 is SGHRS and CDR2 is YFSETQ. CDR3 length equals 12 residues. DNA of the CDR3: TGCGCCAGCAAAACTACAGGTGGCGAGCAGTACTTC. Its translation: CASKTTGGEQYF.

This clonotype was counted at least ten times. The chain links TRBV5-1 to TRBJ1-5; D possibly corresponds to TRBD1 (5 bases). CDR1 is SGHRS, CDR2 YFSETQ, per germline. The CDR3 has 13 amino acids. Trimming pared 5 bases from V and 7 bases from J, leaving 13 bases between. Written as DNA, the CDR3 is TGCGCCAGCAGGGTGGGGACGGGGCAGCCCCAGCATTTT. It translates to CASRVGTGQPQHF.

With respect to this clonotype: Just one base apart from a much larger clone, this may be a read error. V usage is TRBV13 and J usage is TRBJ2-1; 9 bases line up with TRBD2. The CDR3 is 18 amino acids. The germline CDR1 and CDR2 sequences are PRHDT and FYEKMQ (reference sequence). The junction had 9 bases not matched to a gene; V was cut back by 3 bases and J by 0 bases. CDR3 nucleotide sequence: TGTGCCAGCAGCTTCGGGCTAGCGGGACGGAGCTCCTACAATGAGCAGTTCTTC. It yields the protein CASSFGLAGRSSYNEQFF. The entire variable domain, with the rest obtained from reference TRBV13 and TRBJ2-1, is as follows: AAGVIQSPRHLIKEKRETATLKCYPIPRHDTVYWYQQGPGQDPQFLISFYEKMQSDKGSIPDRFSAQQFSDYHSELNMSSLELGDSALYFCASSFGLAGRSSYNEQFFGPGTRLTVL.

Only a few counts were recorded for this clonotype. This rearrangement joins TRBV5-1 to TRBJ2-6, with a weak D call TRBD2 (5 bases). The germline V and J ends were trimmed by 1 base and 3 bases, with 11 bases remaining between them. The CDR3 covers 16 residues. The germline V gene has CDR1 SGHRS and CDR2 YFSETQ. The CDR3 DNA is TGCGCCAGCAGCTTGACTCTAGGGAGTGGGGCCAACGTCCTGACTTTC. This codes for CASSLTLGSGANVLTF.

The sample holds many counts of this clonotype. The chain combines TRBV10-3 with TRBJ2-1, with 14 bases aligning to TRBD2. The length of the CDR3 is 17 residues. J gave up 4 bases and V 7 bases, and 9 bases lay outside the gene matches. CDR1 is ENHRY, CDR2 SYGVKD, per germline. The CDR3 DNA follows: TGTGCCATCACCGCGACTAGCGGGAGGGCCTGGTACAATGAGCAGTTCTTC. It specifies CAITATSGRAWYNEQFF.

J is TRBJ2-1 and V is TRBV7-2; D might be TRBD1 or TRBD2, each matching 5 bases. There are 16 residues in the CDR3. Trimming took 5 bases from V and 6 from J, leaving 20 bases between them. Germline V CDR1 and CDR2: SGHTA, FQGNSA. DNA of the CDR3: TGTGCCAGCAGCCCAGACTACTTCGATCAGGGCAATGAGCAGTTCTTC. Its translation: CASSPDYFDQGNEQFF.

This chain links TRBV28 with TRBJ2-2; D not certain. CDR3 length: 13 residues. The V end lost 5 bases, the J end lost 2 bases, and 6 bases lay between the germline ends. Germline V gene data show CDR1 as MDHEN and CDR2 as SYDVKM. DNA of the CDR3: TGTGCCAGCAGTCGACACAACACCGGGGAGCTGTTTTTT. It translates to CASSRHNTGELFF.

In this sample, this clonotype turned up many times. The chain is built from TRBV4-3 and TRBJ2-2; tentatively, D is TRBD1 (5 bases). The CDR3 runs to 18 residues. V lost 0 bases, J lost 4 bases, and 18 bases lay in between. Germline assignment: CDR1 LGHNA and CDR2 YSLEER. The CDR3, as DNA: TGCGCCAGCAGCCAAGATAATGGGTGGAGCAGGGCCACCGGGGAGCTGTTTTTT. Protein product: CASSQDNGWSRATGELFF.

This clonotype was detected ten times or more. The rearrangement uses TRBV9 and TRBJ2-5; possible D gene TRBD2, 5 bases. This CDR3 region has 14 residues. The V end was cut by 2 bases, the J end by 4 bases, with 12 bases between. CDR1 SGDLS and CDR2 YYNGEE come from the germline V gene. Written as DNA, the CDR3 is TGTGCCAGCAGCGTGGGCACTAGGTCAGAGACCCAGTACTTC. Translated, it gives CASSVGTRSETQYF. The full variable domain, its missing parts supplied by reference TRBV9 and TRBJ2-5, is DSGVTQTPKHLITATGQRVTLRCSPRSGDLSVYWYQQSLDQGLQFLIQYYNGEERAKGNILERFSAQQFPDLHSELNLSSLELGDSALYFCASSVGTRSETQYFGPGTRLLVL.

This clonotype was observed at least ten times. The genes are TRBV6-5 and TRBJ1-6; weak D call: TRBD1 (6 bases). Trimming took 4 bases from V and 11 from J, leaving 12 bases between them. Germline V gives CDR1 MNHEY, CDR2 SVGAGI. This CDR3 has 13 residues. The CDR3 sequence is CASSSGQRAPLHF. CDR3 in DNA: TGTGCCAGCAGTTCTGGACAGCGAGCACCCCTCCACTTT.

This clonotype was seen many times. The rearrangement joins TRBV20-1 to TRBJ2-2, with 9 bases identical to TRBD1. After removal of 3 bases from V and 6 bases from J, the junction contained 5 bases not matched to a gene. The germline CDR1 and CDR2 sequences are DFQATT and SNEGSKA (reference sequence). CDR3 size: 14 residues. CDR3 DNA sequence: TGCAGTGCTAGCACACAGGGGGCCGCCGGGGAGCTGTTTTTT. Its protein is CSASTQGAAGELFF.

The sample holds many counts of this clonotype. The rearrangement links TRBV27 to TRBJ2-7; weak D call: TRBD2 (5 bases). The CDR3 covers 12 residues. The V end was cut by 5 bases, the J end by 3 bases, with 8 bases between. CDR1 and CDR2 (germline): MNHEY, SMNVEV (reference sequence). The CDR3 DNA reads TGTGCCAGCAGTCCAGAGGGCTACGAGCAGTACTTC. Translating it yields CASSPEGYEQYF.

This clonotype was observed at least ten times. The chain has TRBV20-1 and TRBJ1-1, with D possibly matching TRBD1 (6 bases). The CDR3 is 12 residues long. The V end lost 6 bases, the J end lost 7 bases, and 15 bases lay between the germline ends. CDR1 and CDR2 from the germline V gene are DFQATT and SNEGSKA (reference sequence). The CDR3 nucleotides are TGCAGTGCGGGAACAGGGCAAAGTGAAGCTTTCTTT. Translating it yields CSAGTGQSEAFF.

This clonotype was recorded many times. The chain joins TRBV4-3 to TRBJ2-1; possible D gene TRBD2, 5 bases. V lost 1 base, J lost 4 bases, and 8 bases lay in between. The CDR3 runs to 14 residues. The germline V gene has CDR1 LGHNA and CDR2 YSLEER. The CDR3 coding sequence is TGCGCCAGCAGCCAAGGAGGGCAGTACAATGAGCAGTTCTTC. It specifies CASSQGGQYNEQFF.

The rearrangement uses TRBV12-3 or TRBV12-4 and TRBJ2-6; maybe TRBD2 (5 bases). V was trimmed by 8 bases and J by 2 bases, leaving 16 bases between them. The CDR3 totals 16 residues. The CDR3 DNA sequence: TGTGCCAGCCCCGGGGAGACGGACGCTGGGGCCAACGTCCTGACTTTC. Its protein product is CASPGETDAGANVLTF.

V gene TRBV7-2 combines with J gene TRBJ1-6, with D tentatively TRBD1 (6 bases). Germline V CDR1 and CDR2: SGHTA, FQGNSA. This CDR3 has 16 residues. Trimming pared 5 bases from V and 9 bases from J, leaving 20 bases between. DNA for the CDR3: TGTGCCAGCAGCAGTGCTCAGGGGACTTCAGGTTCACCCCTCCACTTT. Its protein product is CASSSAQGTSGSPLHF.

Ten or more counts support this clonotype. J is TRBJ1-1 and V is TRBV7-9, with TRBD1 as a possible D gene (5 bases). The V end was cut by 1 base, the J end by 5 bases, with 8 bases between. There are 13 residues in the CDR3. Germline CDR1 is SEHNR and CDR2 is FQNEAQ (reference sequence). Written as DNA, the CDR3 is TGTGCCAGCAGCTTAGATGGGACTACTGAAGCTTTCTTT. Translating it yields CASSLDGTTEAFF.

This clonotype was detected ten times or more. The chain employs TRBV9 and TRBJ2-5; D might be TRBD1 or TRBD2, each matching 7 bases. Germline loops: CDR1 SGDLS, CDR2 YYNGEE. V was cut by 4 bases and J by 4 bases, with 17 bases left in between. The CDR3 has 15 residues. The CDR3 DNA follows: TGTGCCAGCAGCCTCCGAGGGGGCGGGGGAGAGACCCAGTACTTC. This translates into CASSLRGGGGETQYF. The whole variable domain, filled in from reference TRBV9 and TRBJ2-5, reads DSGVTQTPKHLITATGQRVTLRCSPRSGDLSVYWYQQSLDQGLQFLIQYYNGEERAKGNILERFSAQQFPDLHSELNLSSLELGDSALYFCASSLRGGGGETQYFGPGTRLLVL.

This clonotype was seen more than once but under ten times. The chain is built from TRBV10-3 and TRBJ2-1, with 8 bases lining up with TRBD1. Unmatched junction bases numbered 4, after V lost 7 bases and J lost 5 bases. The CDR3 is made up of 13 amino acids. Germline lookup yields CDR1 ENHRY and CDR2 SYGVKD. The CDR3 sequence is CAITGTGDNEQFF. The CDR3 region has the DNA TGTGCCATCACAGGGACAGGCGACAATGAGCAGTTCTTC.

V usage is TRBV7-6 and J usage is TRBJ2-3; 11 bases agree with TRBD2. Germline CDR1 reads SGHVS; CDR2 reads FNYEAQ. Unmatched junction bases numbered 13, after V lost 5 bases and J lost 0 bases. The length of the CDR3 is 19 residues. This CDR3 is CASSLITSGSGYSTDTQYF. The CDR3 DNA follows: TGTGCCAGCAGCCTTATAACTAGCGGGAGCGGATATAGCACAGATACGCAGTATTTT.

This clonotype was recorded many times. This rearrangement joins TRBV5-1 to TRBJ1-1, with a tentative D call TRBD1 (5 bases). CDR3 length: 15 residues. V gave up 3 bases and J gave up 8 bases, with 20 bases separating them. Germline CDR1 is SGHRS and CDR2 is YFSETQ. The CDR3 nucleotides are TGCGCCAGCAGCTCGTTTCCGGGGACCCCGGGGGAAGCTTTCTTT. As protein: CASSSFPGTPGEAFF. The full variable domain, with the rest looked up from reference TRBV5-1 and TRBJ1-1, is KAGVTQTPRYLIKTRGQQVTLSCSPISGHRSVSWYQQTPGQGLQFLFEYFSETQRNKGNFPGRFSGRQFSNSRSEMNVSTLELGDSALYLCASSSFPGTPGEAFFGQGTRLTVV.

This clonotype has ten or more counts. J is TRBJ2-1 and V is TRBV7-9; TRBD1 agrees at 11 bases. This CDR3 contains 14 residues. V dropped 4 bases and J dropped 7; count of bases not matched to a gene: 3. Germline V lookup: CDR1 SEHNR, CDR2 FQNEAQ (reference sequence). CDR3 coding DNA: TGTGCCAGCAGCTGGGACAGGGGGATGAATGAGCAGTTCTTC. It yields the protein CASSWDRGMNEQFF.

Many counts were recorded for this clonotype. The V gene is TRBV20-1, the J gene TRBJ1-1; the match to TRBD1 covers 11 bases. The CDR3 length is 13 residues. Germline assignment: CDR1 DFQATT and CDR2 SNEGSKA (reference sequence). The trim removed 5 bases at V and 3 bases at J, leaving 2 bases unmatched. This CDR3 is CSAGQGADTEAFF. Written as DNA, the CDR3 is TGCAGTGCTGGACAGGGGGCTGACACTGAAGCTTTCTTT.

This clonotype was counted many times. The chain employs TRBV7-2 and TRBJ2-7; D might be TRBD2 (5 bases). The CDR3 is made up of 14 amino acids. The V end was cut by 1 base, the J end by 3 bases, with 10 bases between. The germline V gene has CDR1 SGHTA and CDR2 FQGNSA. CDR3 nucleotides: TGTGCCAGCAGCTTAGGCGGGCAGAACTACGAGCAGTACTTC. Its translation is CASSLGGQNYEQYF.

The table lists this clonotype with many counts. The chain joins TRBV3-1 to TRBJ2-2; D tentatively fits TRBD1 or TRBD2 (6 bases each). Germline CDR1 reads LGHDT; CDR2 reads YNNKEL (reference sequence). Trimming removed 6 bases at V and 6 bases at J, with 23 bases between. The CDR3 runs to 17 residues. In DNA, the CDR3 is TGTGCCAGCAGACGTTCGTCAGGGGACTCCCGACCCGGGGAGCTGTTTTTT. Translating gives CASRRSSGDSRPGELFF.

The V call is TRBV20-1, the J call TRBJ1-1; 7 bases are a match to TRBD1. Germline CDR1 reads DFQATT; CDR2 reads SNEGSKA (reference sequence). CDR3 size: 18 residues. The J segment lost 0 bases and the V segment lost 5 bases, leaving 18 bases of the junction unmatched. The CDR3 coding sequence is TGCAGTGCTCTTAAGAGGGCAGGGGGGACGAACATGAACACTGAAGCTTTCTTT. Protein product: CSALKRAGGTNMNTEAFF.

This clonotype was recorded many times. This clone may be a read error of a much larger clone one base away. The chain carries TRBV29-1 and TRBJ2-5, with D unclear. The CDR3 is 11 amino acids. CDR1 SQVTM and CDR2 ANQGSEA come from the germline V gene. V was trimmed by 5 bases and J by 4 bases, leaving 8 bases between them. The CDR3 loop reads CSVSLGETQYF. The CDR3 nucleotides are TGCAGCGTTTCATTGGGAGAGACCCAGTACTTC.

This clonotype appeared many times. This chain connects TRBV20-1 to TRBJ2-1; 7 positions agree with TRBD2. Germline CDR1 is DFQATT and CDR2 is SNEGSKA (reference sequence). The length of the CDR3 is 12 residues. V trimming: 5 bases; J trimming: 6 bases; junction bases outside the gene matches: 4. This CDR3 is CSAATSPNEQFF. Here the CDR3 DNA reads TGCAGTGCTGCGACTAGCCCCAATGAGCAGTTCTTC.